These T cell receptor beta chains were read from a single sample in a study of Graves' ophthalmopathy and Graves' hyperthyroidism. One entry per CDR3 protein results from TCRdb running MiXCR on the multiplex PCR reads. Found here are 740,000 or so distinct CDR3 sequences, around 40% of them singletons; the top ten hold about 40%. Sequenced sample: peripheral blood. Receptors originate from an adult man with Graves' ophthalmopathy. The conserved cysteine and the conserved F or W are not part of the CDR3 here. The order of the fields is clone size, V gene, D gene, CDR3 protein. A D gene is named only where the DNA matches it firmly. The listing skips clone size in some rows; elsewhere it reads once, few, many or a size class.

>-|TRBV10-1|TRBD1
ASSGRGNSYEQY
>-|TRBV7-3|TRBD1
ACDRESFGAPEAF
>-|TRBV10-2|-
ASSDHPGIQETQY
>-|TRBV24-1|TRBD1
ASSEPGTGVDEQY
>-|TRBV4-3|TRBD1
ASSQVDRVSSPLH
>-|TRBV9|-
AGSPVSNNSPLH
>few|TRBV7-2|-
AWNLDTGYVGYT
>many|TRBV29-1|TRBD2
SGGLGGETQY
>-|TRBV3-1|-
ASSQRGANSPLH
>-|TRBV2|TRBD1
ASSLTGAISNSPLH
>many|TRBV29-1|-
SVLTTQRLEAF
>-|TRBV11-1|-
ATAVDPRDEQY
>many|TRBV7-9|-
ASSFGGSNTGELF
>many|TRBV5-4|TRBD1
ASSLGQGASGELF
>-|TRBV7-9|-
ASSLILAGLQETQY
>few|TRBV4-3|-
ASSQDEGNSGNTIY
>-|TRBV10-3|-
AISEAGNTIY
>many|TRBV10-3|TRBD2
AISPGTSGAYEQY
>many|TRBV15|TRBD2
ATSDSHRGGMGETQY
>-|TRBV29-1|-
SVAAPYYGYT
>few|TRBV5-1|TRBD1
ASSGRTGGRDYGYT
>-|TRBV5-1|TRBD1
ASSLETGLNSPLH
>few|TRBV20-1|-
SVRTGGNTIY
>-|TRBV9|-
ASSRGHVSGNTIY
>-|TRBV12-3/TRBV12-4|-
ASSWEGDGYT
>many|TRBV2|-
ASLGPSNNSPLH
>-|TRBV7-9|-
ASSIGPWGSPLH
>few|TRBV10-3|TRBD2
AISESASGSAGTGELF
>-|TRBV2|-
ASRGRTSGEGKLF
>few|TRBV9|TRBD1
ASSVGGTGNTGELF
>many|TRBV9|-
ASSVASRETQY
>many|TRBV2|TRBD1
ASSGTGPGREQY
>-|TRBV5-8|-
ASSVAPGGKETQY
>-|TRBV29-1|-
SVNNRRTENIQY
>-|TRBV14|-
ASSQLVSGELF
>-|TRBV10-3|-
ASSDERADTQY
>-|TRBV2|-
AGSGSGSTDTQY
>many|TRBV7-9|-
ASSLSQGGTEAF
>-|TRBV5-6|TRBD1
ASRRDRGHGNTIY
>few|TRBV10-3|TRBD2
AISESVAGGPDTQY
>-|TRBV20-1|-
SARAGGRANYEQY
>many|TRBV2|TRBD2
ASGRTSGMYEQY
>-|TRBV6-6|TRBD2
ASTSSGGGETQY
>-|TRBV15|TRBD1
ATSSSDRQGKLF
>-|TRBV19|-
ASSIAGTNGNTIY
>few|TRBV25-1|TRBD1
ASSARQGQAGELF
>-|TRBV5-4|-
ASSSDSLSGNTIY
>many|TRBV12-3/TRBV12-4|-
ASSDDKTYTEAF
>-|TRBV10-3|-
AISEGGRNYEQY
>-|TRBV5-1|-
ASSLNRAANTGELF
>many|TRBV10-2|TRBD2
ASNGGGAGETQY
>-|TRBV11-2|-
ASSLDFSGSMGGYT
>-|TRBV20-1|TRBD1
SARPPLDRGKEKLF
>many|TRBV29-1|-
SVEQGRREAF
>few|TRBV5-1|-
ASRRSGGNTEAF
>many|TRBV7-6|-
ASSLVGRGDSPLH
>-|TRBV25-1|-
ASSGKRTGLNVLT
>-|TRBV25-1|TRBD1
ASNTPGQSYYGYT
>-|TRBV2|-
ASTTTGTDNSPLH